Shown below are 11 T cell receptor beta chains from a single sample sequenced in a study of cytomegalovirus exposure and HLA in healthy donors. Repertoires were generated with immunoSEQ multiplex PCR, while TCRdb's copy carries only in-frame clones and drops some. The sample includes under 400,000 clones, around 86% of them seen just once. The sequenced sample consisted of PBMCs. The receptors stem from a woman in her late teens or twenties in good health and CMV-seronegative.

The chain couples TRBV27 to TRBJ2-7, with D maybe TRBD2 (6 bases). The CDR3 runs to 12 residues. V lost 5 bases and J 6 bases, leaving 11 bases between the germline ends. Germline V gene sequence: CDR1 MNHEY, CDR2 SMNVEV (reference sequence). The CDR3 nucleotides read TGTGCCAGCAGTATCTTGGGGGGCGAGCAGTACTTC. Amino acids: CASSILGGEQYF.

For the CDR3, the DNA is TGTGCCAGCAGACGGGCTACAACGGGAACAGACACCGGGGAGCTGTTTTTT. Translated, it gives CASRRATTGTDTGELFF. The chain uses TRBV5-4 and TRBJ2-2, with D perhaps matching TRBD2 (5 bases). The CDR3 is 17 amino acids. Trimming removed 5 bases at V and 3 bases at J, with 20 bases between. Germline CDR1 SGHNT, CDR2 YYREEE (reference sequence).

Here the CDR3 DNA reads TGCGCCAGCAGCCAAAGAGGGAAAGATTCACCCCTCCACTTT. Translation gives CASSQRGKDSPLHF. V gene TRBV5-1 combines with J gene TRBJ1-6, with D hard to call. Looked up from germline, CDR1 is SGHRS and CDR2 is YFSETQ. CDR3 length equals 14 residues. V lost 4 bases and J lost 8, with 13 bases in between. Full variable domain (remainder filled in from reference TRBV5-1 and TRBJ1-6): KAGVTQTPRYLIKTRGQQVTLSCSPISGHRSVSWYQQTPGQGLQFLFEYFSETQRNKGNFPGRFSGRQFSNSRSEMNVSTLELGDSALYLCASSQRGKDSPLHFGNGTRLTVT.

The chain couples TRBV4-2 to TRBJ2-3; D gene uncertain. The CDR3 is 13 amino acids. V dropped 0 bases and J dropped 10 bases, with 11 bases sitting between them. The germline V gene has CDR1 LGHNA and CDR2 YNFKEQ. CDR3: CASSQDFLFAQYF. CDR3 in DNA: TGTGCCAGCAGCCAAGATTTTCTTTTTGCGCAGTATTTT.

The chain couples TRBV2 to TRBJ1-4; 7 bases match TRBD1. Germline CDR1 reads SNHLY; CDR2 reads FYNNEI. The CDR3 is 13 amino acids. V lost 5 bases to trimming and J lost 4 bases; unmatched junction nucleotides: 1. The CDR3, as DNA: TGTGCCAGCAGTCGGGACAGTAATGAAAAACTGTTTTTT. It is translated as CASSRDSNEKLFF. The full variable domain, completed using reference TRBV2 and TRBJ1-4, is EPEVTQTPSHQVTQMGQEVILRCVPISNHLYFYWYRQILGQKVEFLVSFYNNEISEKSEIFDDQFSVERPDGSNFTLKIRSTKLEDSAMYFCASSRDSNEKLFFGSGTQLSVL.

The rearrangement links TRBV5-5 to TRBJ1-1; TRBD1 is a possible D gene (5 bases). This CDR3 is 13 amino acids long. Per the germline V gene, CDR1 is SGHKS and CDR2 is YYEKEE (reference sequence). The V gene lost 4 bases and the J gene lost 6 bases, with 13 bases spanning the gap. The DNA of the CDR3 is TGTGCCAGCAGCCCCCGGGGGTCCTCTGAAGCTTTCTTT. Translating it yields CASSPRGSSEAFF.

In nucleotides, the CDR3 is TGTGCCAGCAGCGACACCGGGACTAGCGGGAGAAATGAGCAGTTCTTC. Protein sequence: CASSDTGTSGRNEQFF. The J gene is TRBJ2-1, the V gene TRBV13, with 14 bases lining up with TRBD2. There are 16 residues in the CDR3. Trimming at V came to 5 bases and at J to 7 bases, leaving 7 bases not matched to a gene. CDR1 PRHDT and CDR2 FYEKMQ come from the germline V gene (reference sequence).

The genes are TRBV11-2 and TRBJ2-3; 7 nucleotides match TRBD2. This CDR3 is built from 18 residues. With V trimmed by 5 bases and J by 0 bases, 14 bases remained unmatched. Germline assignment: CDR1 SGHAT and CDR2 FQNNGV. CDR3 residues: CASSGLKRGSGSTDTQYF. CDR3 bases: TGTGCCAGCAGCGGGCTCAAGAGAGGTAGCGGGAGCACAGATACGCAGTATTTT.

This chain links TRBV2 with TRBJ1-1; D unresolved. In germline, CDR1 is SNHLY, CDR2 FYNNEI. V shed 6 bases and J shed 2 bases, with 10 bases lying between them. This CDR3 has 13 amino acids. CDR3 nucleotides: TGTGCCAGCAGGCCAACCAGAAACACTGAAGCTTTCTTT. Its translation: CASRPTRNTEAFF.

The chain couples TRBV20-1 to TRBJ1-1; 7 bases line up with TRBD1. Germline V gene data show CDR1 as DFQATT and CDR2 as SNEGSKA (reference sequence). The CDR3 contains 10 residues. V trimming: 6 bases; J trimming: 11 bases; junction bases outside the gene matches: 6. The CDR3 DNA follows: TGCAGTGCCAGACAGGGTTCCGCTTTCTTT. Translated, it gives CSARQGSAFF.

This clone has just a few counts. This chain connects TRBV2 to TRBJ1-1, with D possibly TRBD1 on 6 matching bases. Germline-derived CDR1 and CDR2 are SNHLY and FYNNEI. V was trimmed by 4 bases and J by 0 bases, leaving 12 bases between them. The CDR3 is 15 amino acids. The CDR3 loop is CASSATGDMNTEAFF. The CDR3 region has the DNA TGTGCCAGCAGTGCGACAGGCGACATGAACACTGAAGCTTTCTTT. Based on the CDR3 plus reference TRBV2 and TRBJ1-1, the full variable domain is EPEVTQTPSHQVTQMGQEVILRCVPISNHLYFYWYRQILGQKVEFLVSFYNNEISEKSEIFDDQFSVERPDGSNFTLKIRSTKLEDSAMYFCASSATGDMNTEAFFGQGTRLTVV.